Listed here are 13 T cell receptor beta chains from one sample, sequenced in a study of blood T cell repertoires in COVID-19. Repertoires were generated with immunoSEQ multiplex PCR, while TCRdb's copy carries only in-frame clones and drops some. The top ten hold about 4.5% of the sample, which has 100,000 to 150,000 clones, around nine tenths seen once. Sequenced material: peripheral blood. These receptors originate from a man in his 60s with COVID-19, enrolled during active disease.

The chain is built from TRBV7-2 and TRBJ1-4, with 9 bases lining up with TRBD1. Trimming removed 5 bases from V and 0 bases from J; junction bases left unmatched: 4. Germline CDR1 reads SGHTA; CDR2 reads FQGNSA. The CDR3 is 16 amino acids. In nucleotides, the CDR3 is TGTGCCAGCAGCCCACAGGGGGCGTCAACTAATGAAAAACTGTTTTTT. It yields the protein CASSPQGASTNEKLFF.

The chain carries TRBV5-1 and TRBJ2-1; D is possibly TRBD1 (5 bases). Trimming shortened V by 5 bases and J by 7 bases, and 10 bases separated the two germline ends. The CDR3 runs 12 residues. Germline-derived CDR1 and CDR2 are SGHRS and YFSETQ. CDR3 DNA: TGCGCCAGCAGAATCAGGGAAAATGAGCAGTTCTTC. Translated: CASRIRENEQFF.

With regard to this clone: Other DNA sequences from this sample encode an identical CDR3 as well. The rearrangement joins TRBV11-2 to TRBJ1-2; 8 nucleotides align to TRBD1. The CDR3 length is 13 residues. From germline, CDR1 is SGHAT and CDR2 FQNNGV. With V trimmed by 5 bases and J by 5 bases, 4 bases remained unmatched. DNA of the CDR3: TGTGCCAGCAGCCCCGGACAGGGTTATGGCTACACCTTC. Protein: CASSPGQGYGYTF.

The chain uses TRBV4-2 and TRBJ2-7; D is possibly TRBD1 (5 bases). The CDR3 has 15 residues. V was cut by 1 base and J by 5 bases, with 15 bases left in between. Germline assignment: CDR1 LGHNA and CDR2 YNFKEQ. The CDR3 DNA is TGTGCCAGCAGCCAAGGGCAGGGTCCATCCAACGAGCAGTACTTC. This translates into CASSQGQGPSNEQYF.

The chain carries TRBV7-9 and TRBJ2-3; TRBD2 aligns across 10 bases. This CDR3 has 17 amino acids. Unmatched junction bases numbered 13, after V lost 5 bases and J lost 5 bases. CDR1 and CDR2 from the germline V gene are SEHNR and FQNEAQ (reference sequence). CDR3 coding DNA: TGTGCCAGCAGCCCCTTTGGAGCGGGGGGGCAGGTAGATACGCAGTATTTT. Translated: CASSPFGAGGQVDTQYF.

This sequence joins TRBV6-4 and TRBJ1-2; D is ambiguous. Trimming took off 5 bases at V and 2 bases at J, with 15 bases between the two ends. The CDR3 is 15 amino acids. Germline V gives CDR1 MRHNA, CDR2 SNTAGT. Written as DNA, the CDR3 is TGTGCCAGCAGTCTCGAGGGAGGAGGAAACTATGGCTACACCTTC. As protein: CASSLEGGGNYGYTF.

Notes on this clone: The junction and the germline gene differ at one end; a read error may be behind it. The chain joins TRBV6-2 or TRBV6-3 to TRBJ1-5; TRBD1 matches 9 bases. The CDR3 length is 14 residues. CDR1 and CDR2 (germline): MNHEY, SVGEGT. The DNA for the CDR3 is TGTGCCAGCGGTTACAGGGGGCGCGATCAGCCCCAGCATTTT. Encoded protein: CASGYRGRDQPQHF.

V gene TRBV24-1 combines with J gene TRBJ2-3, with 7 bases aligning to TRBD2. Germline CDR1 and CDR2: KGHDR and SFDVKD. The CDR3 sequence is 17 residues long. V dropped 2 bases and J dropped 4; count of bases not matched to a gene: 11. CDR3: CATSDWEGRGHADTQYF. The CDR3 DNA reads TGTGCCACCAGTGATTGGGAGGGTAGAGGCCATGCAGATACGCAGTATTTT.

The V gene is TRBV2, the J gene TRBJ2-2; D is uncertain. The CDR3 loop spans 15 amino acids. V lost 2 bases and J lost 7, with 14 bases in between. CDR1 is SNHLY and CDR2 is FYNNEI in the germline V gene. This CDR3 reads CASSEMTGYIGELFF. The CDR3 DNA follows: TGTGCCAGCAGTGAAATGACCGGGTACATCGGGGAGCTGTTTTTT.

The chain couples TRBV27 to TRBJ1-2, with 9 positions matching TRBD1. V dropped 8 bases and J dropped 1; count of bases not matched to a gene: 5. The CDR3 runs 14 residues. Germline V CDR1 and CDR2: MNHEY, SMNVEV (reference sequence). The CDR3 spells CASRGQGFNYGYTF. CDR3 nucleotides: TGTGCCAGCCGGGGACAGGGATTTAACTATGGCTACACCTTC.

The CDR3 DNA is TGTGCCAGTTGGGGGGAGGTTCGTGAAGCTTTCTTT. Translation: CASWGEVREAFF. This chain links TRBV12-3 or TRBV12-4 with TRBJ1-1, with D perhaps TRBD1 (5 bases). The CDR3 contains 12 residues. Between the trimmed V and J ends, which lost 9 bases and 7 bases, there was a span of 15 bases.

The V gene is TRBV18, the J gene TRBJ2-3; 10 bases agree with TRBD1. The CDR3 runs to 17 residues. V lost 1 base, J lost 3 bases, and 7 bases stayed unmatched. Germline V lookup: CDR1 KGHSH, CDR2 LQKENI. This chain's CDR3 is CASSPQTGGRKTDTQYF. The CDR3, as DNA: TGTGCCAGCTCACCACAGACAGGGGGCAGAAAAACAGATACGCAGTATTTT.

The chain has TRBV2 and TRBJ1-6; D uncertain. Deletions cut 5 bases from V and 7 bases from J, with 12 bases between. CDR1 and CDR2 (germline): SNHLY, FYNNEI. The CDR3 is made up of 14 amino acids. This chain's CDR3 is CASSPQTNNSPLHF. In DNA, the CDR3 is TGTGCCAGCAGTCCACAGACGAACAATTCACCCCTCCACTTT. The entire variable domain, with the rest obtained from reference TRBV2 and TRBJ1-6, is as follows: EPEVTQTPSHQVTQMGQEVILRCVPISNHLYFYWYRQILGQKVEFLVSFYNNEISEKSEIFDDQFSVERPDGSNFTLKIRSTKLEDSAMYFCASSPQTNNSPLHFGNGTRLTVT.